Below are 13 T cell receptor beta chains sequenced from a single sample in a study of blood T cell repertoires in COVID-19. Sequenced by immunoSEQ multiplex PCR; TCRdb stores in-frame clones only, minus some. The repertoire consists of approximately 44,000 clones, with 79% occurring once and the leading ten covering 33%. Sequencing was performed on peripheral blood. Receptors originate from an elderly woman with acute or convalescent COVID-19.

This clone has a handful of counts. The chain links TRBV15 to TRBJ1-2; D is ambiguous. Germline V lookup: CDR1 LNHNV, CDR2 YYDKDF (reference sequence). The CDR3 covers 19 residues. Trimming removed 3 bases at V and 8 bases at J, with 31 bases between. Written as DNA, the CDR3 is TGTGCCACCAGCAGCGTGCCTGTCAAAACGGGGAGCCCCGGTCGGGGCTACACCTTC. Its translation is CATSSVPVKTGSPGRGYTF.

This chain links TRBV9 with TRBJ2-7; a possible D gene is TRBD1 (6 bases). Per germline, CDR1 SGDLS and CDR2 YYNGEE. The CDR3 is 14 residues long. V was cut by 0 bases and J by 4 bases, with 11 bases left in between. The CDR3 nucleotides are TGTGCCAGCAGCGTAGCTACAGGGTCGTACGAGCAGTACTTC. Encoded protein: CASSVATGSYEQYF.

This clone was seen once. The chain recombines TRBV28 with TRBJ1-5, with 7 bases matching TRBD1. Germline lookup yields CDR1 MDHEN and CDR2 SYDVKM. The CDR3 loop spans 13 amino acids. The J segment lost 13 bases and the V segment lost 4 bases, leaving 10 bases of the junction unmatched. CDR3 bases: TGTGCCAGCAGTTCACCCCCTGCAGGGGGTCAGCATTTT. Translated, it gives CASSSPPAGGQHF.

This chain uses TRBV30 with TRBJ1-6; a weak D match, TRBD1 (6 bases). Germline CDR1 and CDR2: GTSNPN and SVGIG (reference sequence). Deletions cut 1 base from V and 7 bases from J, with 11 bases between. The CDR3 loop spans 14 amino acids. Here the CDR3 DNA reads TGTGCCTGGAGTGCGGGGACATCGAATTCACCCCTCCACTTT. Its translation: CAWSAGTSNSPLHF. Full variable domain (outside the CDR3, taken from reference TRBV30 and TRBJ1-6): SQTIHQWPATLVQPVGSPLSLECTVEGTSNPNLYWYRQAAGRGLQLLFYSVGIGQISSEVPQNLSASRPQDRQFILSSKKLLLSDSGFYLCAWSAGTSNSPLHFGNGTRLTVT.

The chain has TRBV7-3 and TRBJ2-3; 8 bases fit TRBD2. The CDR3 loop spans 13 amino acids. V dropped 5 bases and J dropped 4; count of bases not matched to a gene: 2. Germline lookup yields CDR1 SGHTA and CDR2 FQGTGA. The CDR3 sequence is CASSPGGPDTQYF. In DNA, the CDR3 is TGTGCCAGCAGCCCGGGAGGGCCAGATACGCAGTATTTT.

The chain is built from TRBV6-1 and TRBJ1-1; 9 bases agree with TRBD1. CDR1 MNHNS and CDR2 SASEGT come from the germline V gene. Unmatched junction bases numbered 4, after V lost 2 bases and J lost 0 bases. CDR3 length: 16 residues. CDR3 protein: CASSESGTGMNTEAFF. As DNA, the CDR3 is TGTGCCAGCAGTGAATCAGGGACAGGGATGAACACTGAAGCTTTCTTT.

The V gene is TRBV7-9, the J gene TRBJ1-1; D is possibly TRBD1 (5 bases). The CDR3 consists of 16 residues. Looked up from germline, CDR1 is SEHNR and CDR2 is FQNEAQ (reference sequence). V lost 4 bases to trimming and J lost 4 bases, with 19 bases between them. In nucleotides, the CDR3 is TGTGCCAGCAGCTCAAGCGGTGGGGGGGTGACCACTGAAGCTTTCTTT. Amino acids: CASSSSGGGVTTEAFF. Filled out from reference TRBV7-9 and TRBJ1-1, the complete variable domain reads DTGVSQNPRHKITKRGQNVTFRCDPISEHNRLYWYRQTLGQGPEFLTYFQNEAQLEKSRLLSDRFSAERPKGSFSTLEIQRTEQGDSAMYLCASSSSGGGVTTEAFFGQGTRLTVV.

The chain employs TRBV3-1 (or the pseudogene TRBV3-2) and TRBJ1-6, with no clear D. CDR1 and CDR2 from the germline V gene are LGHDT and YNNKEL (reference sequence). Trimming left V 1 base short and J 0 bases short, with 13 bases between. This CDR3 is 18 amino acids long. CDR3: CASSQGHLPSSYNSPLHF. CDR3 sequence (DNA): TGTGCCAGCAGCCAAGGACACTTACCAAGCTCCTATAATTCACCCCTCCACTTT.

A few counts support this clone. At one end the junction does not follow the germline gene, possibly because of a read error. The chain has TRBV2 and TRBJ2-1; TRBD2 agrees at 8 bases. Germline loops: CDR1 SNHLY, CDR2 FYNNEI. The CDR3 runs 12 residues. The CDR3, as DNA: TGCACTAGCGGAGGTGACTACAATGAGCAGTTCTTC. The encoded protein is CTSGGDYNEQFF.

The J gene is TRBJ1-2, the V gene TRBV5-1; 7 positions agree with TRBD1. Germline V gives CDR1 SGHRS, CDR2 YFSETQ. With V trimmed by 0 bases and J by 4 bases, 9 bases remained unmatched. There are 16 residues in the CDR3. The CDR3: CASSLDPIGGGYGYTF. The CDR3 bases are TGCGCCAGCAGCTTGGACCCTATAGGGGGCGGCTATGGCTACACCTTC.

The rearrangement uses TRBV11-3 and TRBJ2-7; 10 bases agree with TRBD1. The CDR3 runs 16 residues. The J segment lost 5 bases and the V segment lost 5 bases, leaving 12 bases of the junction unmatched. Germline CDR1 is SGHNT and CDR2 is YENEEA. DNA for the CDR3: TGTGCCAGCAGCCTGACCGGGACAGGGGTGCGGAACGAGCAGTACTTC. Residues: CASSLTGTGVRNEQYF.

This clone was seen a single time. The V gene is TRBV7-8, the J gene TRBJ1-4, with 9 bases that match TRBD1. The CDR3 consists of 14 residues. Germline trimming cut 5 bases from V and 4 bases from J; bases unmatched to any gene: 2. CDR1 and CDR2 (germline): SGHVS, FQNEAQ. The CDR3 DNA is TGTGCCAGCAGCAAGGGACAGGGTAATGAAAAACTGTTTTTT. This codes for CASSKGQGNEKLFF.

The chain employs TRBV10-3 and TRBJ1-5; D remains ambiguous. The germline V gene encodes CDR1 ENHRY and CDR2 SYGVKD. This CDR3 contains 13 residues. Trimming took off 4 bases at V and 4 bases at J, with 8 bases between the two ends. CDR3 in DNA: TGTGCCATCAGTGGTCAGGATAATCAGCCCCAGCATTTT. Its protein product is CAISGQDNQPQHF.